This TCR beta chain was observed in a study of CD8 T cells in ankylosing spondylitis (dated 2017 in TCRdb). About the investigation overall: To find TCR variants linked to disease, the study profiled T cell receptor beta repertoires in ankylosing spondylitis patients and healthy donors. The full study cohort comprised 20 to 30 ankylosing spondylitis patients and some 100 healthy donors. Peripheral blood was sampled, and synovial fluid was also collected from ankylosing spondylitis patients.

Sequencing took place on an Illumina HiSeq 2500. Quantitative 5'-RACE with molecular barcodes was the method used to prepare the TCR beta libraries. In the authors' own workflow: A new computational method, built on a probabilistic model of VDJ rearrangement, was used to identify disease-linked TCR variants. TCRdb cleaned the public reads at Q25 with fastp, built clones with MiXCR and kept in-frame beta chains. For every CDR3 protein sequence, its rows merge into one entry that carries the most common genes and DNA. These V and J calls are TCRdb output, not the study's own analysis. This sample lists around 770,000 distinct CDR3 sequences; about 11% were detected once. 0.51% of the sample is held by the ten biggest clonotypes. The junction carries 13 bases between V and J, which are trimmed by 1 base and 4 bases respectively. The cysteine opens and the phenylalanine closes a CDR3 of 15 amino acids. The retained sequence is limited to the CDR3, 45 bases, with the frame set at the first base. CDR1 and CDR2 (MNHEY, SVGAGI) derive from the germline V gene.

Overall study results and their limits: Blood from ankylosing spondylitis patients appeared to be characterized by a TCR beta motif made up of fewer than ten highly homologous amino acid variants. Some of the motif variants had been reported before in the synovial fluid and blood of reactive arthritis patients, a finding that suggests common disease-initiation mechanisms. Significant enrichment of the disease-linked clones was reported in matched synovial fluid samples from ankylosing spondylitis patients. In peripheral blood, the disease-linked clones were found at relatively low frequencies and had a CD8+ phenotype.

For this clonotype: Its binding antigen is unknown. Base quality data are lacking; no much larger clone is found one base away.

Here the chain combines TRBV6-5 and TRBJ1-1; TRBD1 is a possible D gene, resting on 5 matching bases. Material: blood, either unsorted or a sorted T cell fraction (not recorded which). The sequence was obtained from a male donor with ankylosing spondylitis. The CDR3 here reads CASSYWRGRITEAFF. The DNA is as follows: TGTGCCAGCAGTTACTGGAGGGGTAGGATCACTGAAGCTTTCTTT.